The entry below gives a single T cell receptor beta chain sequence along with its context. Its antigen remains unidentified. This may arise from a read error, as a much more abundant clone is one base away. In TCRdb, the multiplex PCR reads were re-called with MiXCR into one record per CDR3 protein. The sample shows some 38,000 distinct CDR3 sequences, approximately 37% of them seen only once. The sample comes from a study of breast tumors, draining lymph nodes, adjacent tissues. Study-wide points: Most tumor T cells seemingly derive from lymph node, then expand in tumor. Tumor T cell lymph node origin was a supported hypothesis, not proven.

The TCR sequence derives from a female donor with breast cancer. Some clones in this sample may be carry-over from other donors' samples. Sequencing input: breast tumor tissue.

The CDR3 nucleotides are TGTGCCACTCACCAGATCGGGGGAGGCTCCTACGAGCAGTACTTC. Translation: CATHQIGGGSYEQYF. The chain carries TRBV6-2 or TRBV6-3 and TRBJ2-7, with a weak D call TRBD2 (6 bases). CDR1 is MNHEY, CDR2 SVGEGT, per germline. This CDR3 contains 15 residues. V was pared by 10 bases and J by 0 bases, with 19 bases between.